The rows below give T cell receptor beta chains drawn from one sample of a study of blood T cells in healthy people across ages. TCRdb independently ran MiXCR on the 5' RACE reads; one entry per CDR3 protein. In the table there are some 1.4 million distinct CDR3 sequences, approximately 42% of which are singletons. Specimen: blood. The receptors were sampled from a woman younger than 35 in good health. Both conserved end residues are part of each CDR3. The order of the fields is V gene, CDR3 length, CDR3 protein.

>TRBV3-1|15
CASSYSGLSKHEQYF
>TRBV10-3|11
CAISDLGGYIF
>TRBV7-2|16
CASSLVWGLLSDTQYF
>TRBV20-1|14
CSAEGQQANTEAFF
>TRBV7-8|15
CASSLAGTASNGYTF
>TRBV5-1|15
CASSSRLASTDTQYF
>TRBV7-3|17
CASSLYGTGTINSPLHF
>TRBV20-1|15
CSASPGTSGRGEQYF
>TRBV6-6|14
CASSYDRGSYEQYF
>TRBV30|13
CAWSEQGNQPQHF
>TRBV12-3/TRBV12-4|13
CASSLMSSGEQYF
>TRBV10-2|14
CASTLRQGENIQYF
>TRBV28|13
CASRRTANSPLHF
>TRBV27|17
CASSLTGGLLMNTEAFF
>TRBV6-5|13
CASRKTATDTQYF
>TRBV5-1|14
CASSAPPHYNEQFF
>TRBV29-1|10
CSVGYQPQHF
>TRBV20-1|16
CSARADWVQNFYGYTF
>TRBV2|15
CASRSYFSSYNEQFF
>TRBV20-1|15
CSAGGGIRSTDTQYF
>TRBV9|15
CASSARQGGTTEAFF
>TRBV29-1|15
CSVGIELAGYNEQYF
>TRBV20-1|16
CSAATPGQGVYQPQHF
>TRBV4-1|17
CASSQKTGTSGGNEQFF
>TRBV7-2|17
CASSVPSGRRHYNEQYF
>TRBV6-5|13
CASSFGGKGEQFF
>TRBV19|17
CASSIASALAYTDTQYF
>TRBV4-1|15
CASSIPGQGLYEQYF
>TRBV6-1|13
CASSEGVGLGYTF
>TRBV2|16
CASSGSSGGIQETQYF
>TRBV20-1|15
CSARDAGGGRETQYF
>TRBV4-1|17
CASSPFRGTGLNSPLHF
>TRBV9|15
CASSVDGSAYYGYTF
>TRBV10-2|15
CAGQRTSGRRNEQYF
>TRBV20-1|14
CSAISGFSTDTQYF
>TRBV7-6|14
CASSLEGPVDEQFF